This passage covers 10 T cell receptor beta chains from one sample sequenced in a study of T cells in Graves' hyperthyroidism and ophthalmopathy. Authors of the study amplified TCR beta CDR3 regions from RNA transcripts. Carried out on the TCR CDR3, a first-round RT-PCR used the HTBI primer set. TCRdb re-called the multiplex PCR reads with MiXCR, one entry per CDR3 protein. Of hundreds of thousands of distinct CDR3 sequences in the sample, about 13% are singletons; the top ten hold about 9.1%. Sample: blood. All receptors come from a woman under 30 with Graves' hyperthyroidism.

This clonotype was counted ten times or more. V is TRBV28 and J is TRBJ1-6; the match to TRBD1 covers 7 bases. Unmatched junction bases numbered 14, after V lost 5 bases and J lost 7 bases. Germline V gene data show CDR1 as MDHEN and CDR2 as SYDVKM. The CDR3 extends over 17 amino acids. The CDR3 DNA follows: TGTGCCAGCAGTACTCACCCACAGGGGTCGGCGAATTCACCCCTCCACTTT. This encodes CASSTHPQGSANSPLHF.

This clonotype was counted many times. V and J are TRBV7-9 and TRBJ2-5, with D possibly TRBD2 on 5 matching bases. Trimming left V 1 base short and J 4 bases short, with 13 bases between. The germline gives CDR1 SEHNR, CDR2 FQNEAQ (reference sequence). The CDR3 contains 15 residues. The CDR3 spells CASSLDIWAGETQYF. Written as DNA, the CDR3 is TGTGCCAGCAGCTTAGATATCTGGGCGGGAGAGACCCAGTACTTC.

This clonotype was seen a few times. The CDR3 nucleotides read TGTGCCAGCAGCTTTTCCGGGCCCAATTCCTACGAGCAGTACTTC. It codes for CASSFSGPNSYEQYF. This chain uses TRBV5-5 with TRBJ2-7; no reliable D call. The germline gives CDR1 SGHKS, CDR2 YYEKEE (reference sequence). This CDR3 is built from 15 residues. The V end lost 2 bases, the J end lost 1 base, and 13 bases lay between the germline ends.

This clonotype appeared a few times. The chain uses TRBV7-2 and TRBJ1-2; D is possibly TRBD1 (5 bases). Germline-derived CDR1 and CDR2 are SGHTA and FQGNSA. The CDR3 contains 13 residues. V lost 0 bases and J 7 bases, leaving 9 bases between the germline ends. CDR3 nucleotides: TGTGCCAGCAGCTTAGCGCGGCAGGGTGGCTACACCTTC. It yields the protein CASSLARQGGYTF.

This clonotype occurred many times. The gene calls are TRBV28 and TRBJ1-5; D remains ambiguous. Looked up from germline, CDR1 is MDHEN and CDR2 is SYDVKM. The CDR3 has 15 residues. V gave up 4 bases and J gave up 7 bases, with 17 bases separating them. The CDR3: CASSSVRPPRQPQHF. As DNA, the CDR3 is TGTGCCAGCAGTTCTGTCAGGCCCCCCAGGCAGCCCCAGCATTTT.

In this sample, this clonotype turned up a few times. Lacking the conserved final phenylalanine or tryptophan, this CDR3 likely reflects a read error. The chain carries TRBV9 and TRBJ2-7; 8 nucleotides align to TRBD2. Germline lookup yields CDR1 SGDLS and CDR2 YYNGEE. With V trimmed by 3 bases and J by 2 bases, 7 bases remained unmatched. The CDR3 runs 15 residues. DNA of the CDR3: TGTGCCAGCAGCGAGGCGGCGGGGGGACCCTACGAGCAGTACCTC. Protein product: CASSEAAGGPYEQYL.

A few counts support this clonotype. CDR3 protein: CASSWAGAGETQYF. The CDR3, as DNA: TGTGCCAGCAGCTGGGCTGGGGCTGGGGAGACCCAGTACTTC. V gene TRBV7-2 combines with J gene TRBJ2-5; tentatively, D is TRBD1 (5 bases). The CDR3 extends over 14 amino acids. Germline-derived CDR1 and CDR2 are SGHTA and FQGNSA. The V gene lost 4 bases and the J gene lost 5 bases, with 14 bases spanning the gap.

The V gene is TRBV9, the J gene TRBJ2-1; 9 bases align to TRBD1. The CDR3 extends over 15 amino acids. Germline V gene sequence: CDR1 SGDLS, CDR2 YYNGEE. Trimming removed 0 bases from V and 8 bases from J; junction bases left unmatched: 6. The DNA of the CDR3 is TGTGCCAGCAGCGTAGTGGGACAGGGCGAGGATGAGCAGTTCTTC. Encoded protein: CASSVVGQGEDEQFF.

This clonotype was counted many times. J is TRBJ2-1 and V is TRBV3-1, with a possible D match to TRBD1 (6 bases). V was shortened by 1 base and J by 6 bases, with 19 bases between the two germline ends. CDR3 length equals 17 residues. Germline V lookup: CDR1 LGHDT, CDR2 YNNKEL (reference sequence). CDR3 loop: CASSQGRWAGVGNEQFF. The CDR3 DNA reads as TGTGCCAGCAGCCAAGGACGGTGGGCAGGGGTAGGCAATGAGCAGTTCTTC.

The J gene is TRBJ2-2, the V gene TRBV7-3, with 8 bases fitting TRBD2. Germline lookup yields CDR1 SGHTA and CDR2 FQGTGA. Trimming at V came to 1 base and at J to 6 bases, leaving 10 bases not matched to a gene. CDR3 length: 17 amino acids. The CDR3 reads CASSLNWESGGAGELFF. The CDR3 bases are TGTGCCAGCAGCTTAAATTGGGAAAGCGGGGGTGCCGGGGAGCTGTTTTTT.